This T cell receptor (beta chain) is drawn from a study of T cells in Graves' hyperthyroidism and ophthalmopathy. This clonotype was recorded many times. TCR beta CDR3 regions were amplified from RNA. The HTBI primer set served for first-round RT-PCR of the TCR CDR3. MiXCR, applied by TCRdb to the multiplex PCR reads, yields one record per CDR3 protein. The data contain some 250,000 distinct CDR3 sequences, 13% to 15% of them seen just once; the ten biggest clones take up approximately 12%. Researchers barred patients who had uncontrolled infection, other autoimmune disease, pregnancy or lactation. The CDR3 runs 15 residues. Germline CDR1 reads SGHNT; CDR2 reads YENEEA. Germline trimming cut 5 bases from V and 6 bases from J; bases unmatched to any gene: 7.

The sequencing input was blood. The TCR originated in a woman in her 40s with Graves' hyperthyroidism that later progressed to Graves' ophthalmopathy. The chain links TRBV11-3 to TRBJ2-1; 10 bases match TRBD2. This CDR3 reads CASSLTSGYVNEQFF. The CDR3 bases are TGTGCCAGCAGCCTGACTAGCGGGTACGTCAATGAGCAGTTCTTC.